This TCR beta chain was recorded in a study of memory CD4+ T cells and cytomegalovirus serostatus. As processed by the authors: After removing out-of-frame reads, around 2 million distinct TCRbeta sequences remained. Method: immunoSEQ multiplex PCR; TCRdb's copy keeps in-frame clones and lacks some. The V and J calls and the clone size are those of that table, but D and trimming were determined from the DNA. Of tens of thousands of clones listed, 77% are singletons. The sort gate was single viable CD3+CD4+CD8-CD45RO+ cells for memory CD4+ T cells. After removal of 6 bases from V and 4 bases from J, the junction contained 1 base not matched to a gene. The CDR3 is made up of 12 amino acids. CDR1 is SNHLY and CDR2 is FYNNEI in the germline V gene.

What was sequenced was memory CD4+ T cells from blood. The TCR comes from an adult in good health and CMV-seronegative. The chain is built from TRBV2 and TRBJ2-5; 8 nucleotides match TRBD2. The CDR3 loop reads CASRGLGETQYF. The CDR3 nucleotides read TGTGCCAGCAGGGGACTAGGAGAGACCCAGTACTTC. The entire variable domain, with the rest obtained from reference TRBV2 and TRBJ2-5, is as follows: EPEVTQTPSHQVTQMGQEVILRCVPISNHLYFYWYRQILGQKVEFLVSFYNNEISEKSEIFDDQFSVERPDGSNFTLKIRSTKLEDSAMYFCASRGLGETQYFGPGTRLLVL.